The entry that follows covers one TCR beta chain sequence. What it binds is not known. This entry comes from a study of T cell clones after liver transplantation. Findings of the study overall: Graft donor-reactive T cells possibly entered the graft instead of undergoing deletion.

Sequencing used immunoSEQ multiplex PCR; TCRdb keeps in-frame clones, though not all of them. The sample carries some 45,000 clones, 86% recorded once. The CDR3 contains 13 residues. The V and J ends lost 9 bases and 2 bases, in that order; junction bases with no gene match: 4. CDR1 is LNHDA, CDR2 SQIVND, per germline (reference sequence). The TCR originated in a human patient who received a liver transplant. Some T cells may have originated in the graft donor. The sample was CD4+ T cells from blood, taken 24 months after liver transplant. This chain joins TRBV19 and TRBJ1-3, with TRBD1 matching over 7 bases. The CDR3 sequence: CASGTVPGNTIYF. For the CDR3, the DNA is TGTGCCAGCGGGACAGTCCCTGGAAACACCATATATTTT. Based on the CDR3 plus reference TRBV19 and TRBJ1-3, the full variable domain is DGGITQSPKYLFRKEGQNVTLSCEQNLNHDAMYWYRQDPGQGLRLIYYSQIVNDFQKGDIAEGYSVSREKKESFPLTVTSAQKNPTAFYLCASGTVPGNTIYFGEGSWLTVV.